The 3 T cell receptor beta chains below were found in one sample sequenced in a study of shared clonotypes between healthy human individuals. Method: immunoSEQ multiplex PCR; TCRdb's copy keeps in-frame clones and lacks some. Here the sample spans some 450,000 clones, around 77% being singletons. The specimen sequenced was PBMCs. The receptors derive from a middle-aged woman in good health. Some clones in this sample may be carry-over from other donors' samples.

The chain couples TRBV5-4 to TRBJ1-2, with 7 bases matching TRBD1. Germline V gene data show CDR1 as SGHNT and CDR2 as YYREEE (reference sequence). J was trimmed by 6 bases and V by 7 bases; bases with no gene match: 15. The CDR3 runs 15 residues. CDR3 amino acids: CASLPGQELYDGYTF. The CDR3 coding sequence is TGTGCCAGCCTCCCCGGACAGGAACTTTATGATGGCTACACCTTC.

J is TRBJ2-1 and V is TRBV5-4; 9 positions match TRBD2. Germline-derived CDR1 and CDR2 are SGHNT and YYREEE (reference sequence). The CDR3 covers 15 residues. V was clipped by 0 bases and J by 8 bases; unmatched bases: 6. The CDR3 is CASSLESGRTHEQFF. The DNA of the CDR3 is TGTGCCAGCAGCTTGGAAAGCGGGAGGACGCATGAGCAGTTCTTC. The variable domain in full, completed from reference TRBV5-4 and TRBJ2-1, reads ETGVTQSPTHLIKTRGQQVTLRCSSQSGHNTVSWYQQALGQGPQFIFQYYREEENGRGNFPPRFSGLQFPNYSSELNVNALELDDSALYLCASSLESGRTHEQFFGPGTRLTVL.

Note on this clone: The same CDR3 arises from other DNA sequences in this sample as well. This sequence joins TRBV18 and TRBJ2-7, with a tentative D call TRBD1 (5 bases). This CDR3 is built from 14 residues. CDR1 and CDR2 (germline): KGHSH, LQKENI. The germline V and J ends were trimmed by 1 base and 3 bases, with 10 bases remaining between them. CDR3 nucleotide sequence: TGTGCCAGCTCACCACGTCAGGGCGACTACGAGCAGTACTTC. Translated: CASSPRQGDYEQYF.